This record looks at one T cell receptor beta chain sequence and its context. Its matching antigen is unknown. Staining for CD45RO/CCR7/CD25/CD127/CD95/CD27 allowed sorting of CD4+ naive, central memory, regulatory and stem cell-like memory cells. TCRB transcripts that were expressed got sequenced, as all of the isolated RNA had been reverse transcribed. Sequencing was performed with immunoSEQ multiplex PCR; in TCRdb, only in-frame clones are kept and a portion is missing. The profile shows some 22,000 clones, approximately 74% of them singletons. The sample originates from a study of beta chain features in type 1 diabetes. Study results and caveats: With patients and controls alike, PCR might favor shorter templates to an equal degree. The cDNA sequencing approach could over-represent high-TCR-expressing cells. Compared with healthy donors, patients appeared to share more similar naive, central memory and regulatory TCRB repertoires.

This CDR3 spans 15 amino acids. CDR1 is MNHEY, CDR2 SMNVEV, per germline (reference sequence). Trimming removed 2 bases from V and 0 bases from J, with 10 bases in between. The chain couples TRBV27 to TRBJ1-2; weak D call: TRBD1 (5 bases). The clonotype originates from a woman in her thirties or forties in good health. Material for sequencing was Tregs from blood. CDR3 DNA sequence: TGTGCCAGCAGTTTACAAGGGGTGACTAACTATGGCTACACCTTC. The encoded protein is CASSLQGVTNYGYTF.